This T cell receptor (beta chain) appears in the sequencing data of a study of shared clonotypes between healthy human individuals. Study conclusions and caveats: Estimated clonotype richness was generally higher in naive than memory subsets.

This clone was picked up one time. No antigen is known for it. The data were produced by immunoSEQ multiplex PCR, yet TCRdb's version contains in-frame clones alone and is incomplete. The sample lists about 2.4 million clones, over 85% occurring once. Trimming removed 5 bases at V and 2 bases at J, with 13 bases between. Germline V gene lookup returns CDR1 MDHEN and CDR2 SYDVKM. CDR3 size: 15 residues. The chain uses TRBV28 and TRBJ1-3; no firm D call. The specimen was naive CD4+ T cells from PBMCs. The subset here: CD45RA+ positively selected. This clonotype originated in a man between 18 and 35 years old in good health. Some clones in this sample may be carry-over from other donors' samples. CDR3 nucleotides: TGTGCCAGCAGTACCCTTGAGGCCCCTGGAAACACCATATATTTT. It translates to CASSTLEAPGNTIYF.